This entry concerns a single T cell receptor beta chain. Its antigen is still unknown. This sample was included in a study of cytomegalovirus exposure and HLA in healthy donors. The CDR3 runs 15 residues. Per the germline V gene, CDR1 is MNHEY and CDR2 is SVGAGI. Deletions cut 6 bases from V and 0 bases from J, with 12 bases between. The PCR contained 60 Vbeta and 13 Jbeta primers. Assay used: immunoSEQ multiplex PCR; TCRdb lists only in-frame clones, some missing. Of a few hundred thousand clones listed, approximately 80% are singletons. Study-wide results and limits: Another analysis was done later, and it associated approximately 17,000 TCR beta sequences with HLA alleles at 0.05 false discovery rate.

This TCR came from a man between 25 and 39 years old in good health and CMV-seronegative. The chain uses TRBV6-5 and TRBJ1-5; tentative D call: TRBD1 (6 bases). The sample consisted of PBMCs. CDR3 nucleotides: TGTGCCAGCAGAACAACAGGGAATAGCAATCAGCCCCAGCATTTT. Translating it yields CASRTTGNSNQPQHF.